The subject of this entry is one T cell receptor (beta chain). The data originate from a study of blood T cell repertoires in COVID-19. This CDR3 comprises 17 residues. Unmatched junction bases numbered 8, after V lost 5 bases and J lost 3 bases. The V gene's germline CDR1 is SGHVS and CDR2 FNYEAQ. Clones were read by immunoSEQ multiplex PCR, and TCRdb kept only the in-frame ones, dropping some. The sample consists of tens of thousands of clones, 74% of them appearing once. The TCR was taken from a man in his 70s with COVID-19, enrolled during active disease. What was sequenced was peripheral blood. The chain joins TRBV7-6 to TRBJ2-3; 13 bases line up with TRBD2. DNA for the CDR3: TGTGCCAGCAGCAATGGACTAGCGGGAGTAAGGACAGATACGCAGTATTTT. It encodes CASSNGLAGVRTDTQYF.